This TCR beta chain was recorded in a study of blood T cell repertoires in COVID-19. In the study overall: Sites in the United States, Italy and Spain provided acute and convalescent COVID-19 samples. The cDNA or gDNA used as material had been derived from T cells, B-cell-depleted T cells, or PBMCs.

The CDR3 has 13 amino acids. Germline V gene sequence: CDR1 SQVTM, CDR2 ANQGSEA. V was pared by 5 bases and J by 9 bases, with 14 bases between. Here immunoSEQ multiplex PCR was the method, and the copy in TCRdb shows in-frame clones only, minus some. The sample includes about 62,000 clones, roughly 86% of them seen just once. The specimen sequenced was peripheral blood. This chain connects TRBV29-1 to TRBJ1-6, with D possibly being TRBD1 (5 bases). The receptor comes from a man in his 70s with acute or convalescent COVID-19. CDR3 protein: CSVRDLIGSPLHF. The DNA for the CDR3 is TGCAGCGTTCGGGACTTAATAGGTTCACCCCTCCACTTT.